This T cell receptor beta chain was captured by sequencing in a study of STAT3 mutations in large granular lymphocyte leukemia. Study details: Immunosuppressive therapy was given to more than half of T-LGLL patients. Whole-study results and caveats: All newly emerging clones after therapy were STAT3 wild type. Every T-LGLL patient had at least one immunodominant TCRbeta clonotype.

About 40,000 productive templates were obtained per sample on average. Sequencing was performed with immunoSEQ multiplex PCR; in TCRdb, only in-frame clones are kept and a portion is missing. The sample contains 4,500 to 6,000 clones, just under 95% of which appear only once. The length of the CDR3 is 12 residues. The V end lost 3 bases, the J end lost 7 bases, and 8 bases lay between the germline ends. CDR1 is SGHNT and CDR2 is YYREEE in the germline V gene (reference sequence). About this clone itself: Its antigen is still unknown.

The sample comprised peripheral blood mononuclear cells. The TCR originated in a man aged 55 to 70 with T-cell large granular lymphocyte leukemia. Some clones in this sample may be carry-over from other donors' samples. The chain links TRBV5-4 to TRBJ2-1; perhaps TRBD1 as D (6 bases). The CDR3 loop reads CASSWQGNEQFF. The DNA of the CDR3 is TGTGCCAGCAGCTGGCAGGGGAATGAGCAGTTCTTC.